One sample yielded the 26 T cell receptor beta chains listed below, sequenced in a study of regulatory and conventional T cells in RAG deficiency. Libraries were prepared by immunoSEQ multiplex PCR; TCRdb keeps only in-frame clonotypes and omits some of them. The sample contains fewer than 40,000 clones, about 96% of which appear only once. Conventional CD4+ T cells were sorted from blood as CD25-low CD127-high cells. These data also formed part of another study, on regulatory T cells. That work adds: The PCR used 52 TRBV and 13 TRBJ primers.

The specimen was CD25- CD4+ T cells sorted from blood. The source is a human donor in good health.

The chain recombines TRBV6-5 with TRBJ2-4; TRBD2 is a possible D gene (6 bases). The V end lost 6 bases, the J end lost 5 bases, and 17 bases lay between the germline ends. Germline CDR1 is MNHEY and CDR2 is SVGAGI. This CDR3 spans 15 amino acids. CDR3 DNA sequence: TGTGCCAGCAGGGGGACTGATGGGTGGCAAAACATTCAGTACTTC. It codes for CASRGTDGWQNIQYF.

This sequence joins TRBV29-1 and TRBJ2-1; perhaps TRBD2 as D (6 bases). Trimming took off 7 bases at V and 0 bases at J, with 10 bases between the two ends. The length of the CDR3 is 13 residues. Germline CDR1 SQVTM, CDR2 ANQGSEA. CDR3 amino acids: CSGRGSSYNEQFF. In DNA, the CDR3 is TGCAGCGGGCGGGGAAGCTCCTACAATGAGCAGTTCTTC.

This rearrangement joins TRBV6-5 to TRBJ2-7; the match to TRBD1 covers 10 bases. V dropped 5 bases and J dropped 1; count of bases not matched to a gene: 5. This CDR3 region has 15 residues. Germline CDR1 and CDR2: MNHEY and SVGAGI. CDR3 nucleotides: TGTGCCAGCAGTCCGAGGACAGGGGGGTCCTACGAGCAGTACTTC. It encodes CASSPRTGGSYEQYF.

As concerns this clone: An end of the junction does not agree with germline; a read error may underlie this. The CDR3 spells CASGSAPPSFGIF. As DNA, the CDR3 is TGTGCTAGTGGTTCTGCCCCACCCTCCTTCGGGATCTTC. This chain links TRBV12-5 with TRBJ2-1; possibly TRBD2 for D (5 bases). Germline CDR1 LGHNT, CDR2 FRNRAP. CDR3 size: 13 residues.

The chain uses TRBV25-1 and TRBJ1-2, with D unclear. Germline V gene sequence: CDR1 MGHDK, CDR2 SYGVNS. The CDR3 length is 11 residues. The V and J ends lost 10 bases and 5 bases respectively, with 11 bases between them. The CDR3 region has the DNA TGTGCCACCTACCAACTGTATGGCTACACCTTC. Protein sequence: CATYQLYGYTF.

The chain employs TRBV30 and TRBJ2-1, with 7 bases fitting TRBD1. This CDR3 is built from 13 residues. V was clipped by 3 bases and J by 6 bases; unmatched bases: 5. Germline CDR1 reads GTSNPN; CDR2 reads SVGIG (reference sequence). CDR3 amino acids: CAWRETGRNEQFF. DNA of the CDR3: TGTGCCTGGAGGGAGACAGGGCGCAATGAGCAGTTCTTC.

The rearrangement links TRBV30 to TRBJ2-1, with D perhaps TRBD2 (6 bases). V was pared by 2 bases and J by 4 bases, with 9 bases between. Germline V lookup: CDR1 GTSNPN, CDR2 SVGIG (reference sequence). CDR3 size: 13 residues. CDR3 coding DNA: TGTGCCTGGAGTCAAGGACTATACAATGAGCAGTTCTTC. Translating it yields CAWSQGLYNEQFF.

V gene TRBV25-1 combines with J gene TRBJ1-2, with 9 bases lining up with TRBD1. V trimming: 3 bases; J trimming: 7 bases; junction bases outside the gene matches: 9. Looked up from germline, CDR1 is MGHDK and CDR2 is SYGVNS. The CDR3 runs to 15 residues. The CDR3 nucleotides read TGTGCCAGCAGTGAGGGGGGACAGGGTGCCGCTGGCTACACCTTC. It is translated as CASSEGGQGAAGYTF.

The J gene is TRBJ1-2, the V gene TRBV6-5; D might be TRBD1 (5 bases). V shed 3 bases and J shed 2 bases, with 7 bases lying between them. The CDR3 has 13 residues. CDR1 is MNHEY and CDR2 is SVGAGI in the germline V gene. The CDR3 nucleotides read TGTGCCAGCAGTTATAAGGGGAACTATGGCTACACCTTC. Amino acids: CASSYKGNYGYTF.

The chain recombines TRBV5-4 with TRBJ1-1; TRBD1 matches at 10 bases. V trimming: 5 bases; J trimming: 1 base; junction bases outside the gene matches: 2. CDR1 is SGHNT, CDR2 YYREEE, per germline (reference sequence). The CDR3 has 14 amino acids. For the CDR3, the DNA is TGTGCCAGCAGTCGGACAGGGGGGAACACTGAAGCTTTCTTT. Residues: CASSRTGGNTEAFF. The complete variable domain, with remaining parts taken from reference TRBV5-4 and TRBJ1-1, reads ETGVTQSPTHLIKTRGQQVTLRCSSQSGHNTVSWYQQALGQGPQFIFQYYREEENGRGNFPPRFSGLQFPNYSSELNVNALELDDSALYLCASSRTGGNTEAFFGQGTRLTVV.

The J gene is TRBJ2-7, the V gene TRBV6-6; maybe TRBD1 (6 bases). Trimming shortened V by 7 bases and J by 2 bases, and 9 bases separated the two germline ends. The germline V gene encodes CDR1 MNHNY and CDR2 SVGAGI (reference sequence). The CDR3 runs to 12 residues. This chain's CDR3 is CASKDSTYEQYF. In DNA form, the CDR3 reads TGTGCCAGCAAGGACAGTACCTACGAGCAGTACTTC.

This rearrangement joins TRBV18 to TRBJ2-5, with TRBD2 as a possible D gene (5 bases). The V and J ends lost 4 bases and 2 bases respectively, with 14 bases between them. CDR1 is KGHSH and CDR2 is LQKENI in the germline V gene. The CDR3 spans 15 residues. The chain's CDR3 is CASSRPGELQETQYF. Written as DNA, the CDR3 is TGTGCCAGCTCACGTCCCGGGGAACTTCAAGAGACCCAGTACTTC.

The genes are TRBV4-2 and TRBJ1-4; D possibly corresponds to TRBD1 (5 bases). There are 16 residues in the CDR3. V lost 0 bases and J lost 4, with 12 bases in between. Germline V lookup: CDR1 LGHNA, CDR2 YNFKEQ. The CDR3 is CASSQDLRGFNEKLFF. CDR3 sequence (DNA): TGTGCCAGCAGCCAAGATTTACGGGGGTTTAATGAAAAACTGTTTTTT.

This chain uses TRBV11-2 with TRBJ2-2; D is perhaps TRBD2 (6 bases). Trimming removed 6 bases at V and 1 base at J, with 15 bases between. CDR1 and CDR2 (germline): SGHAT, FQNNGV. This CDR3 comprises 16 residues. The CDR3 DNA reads TGTGCCAGCAGATCGCCGGGGCGGGGGAACACCGGGGAGCTGTTTTTT. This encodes CASRSPGRGNTGELFF.

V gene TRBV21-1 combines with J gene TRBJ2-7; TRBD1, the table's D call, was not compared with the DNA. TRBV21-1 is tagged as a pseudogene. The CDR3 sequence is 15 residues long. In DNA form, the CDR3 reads TGTGCCAGCAGCAAACAACAGGGGCGACACTACGAGCAGTACTTC. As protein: CASSKQQGRHYEQYF.

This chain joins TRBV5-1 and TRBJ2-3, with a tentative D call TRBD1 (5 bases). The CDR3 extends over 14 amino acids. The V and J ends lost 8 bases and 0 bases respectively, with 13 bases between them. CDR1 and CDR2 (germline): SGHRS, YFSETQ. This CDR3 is CASNRNPSTDTQYF. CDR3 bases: TGCGCCAGTAACAGGAATCCTAGCACAGATACGCAGTATTTT.

CDR3 in amino acids: CASSSRFSGNTIYF. The CDR3 DNA reads as TGTGCCAGTAGTAGCAGATTCTCTGGAAACACCATATATTTT. The rearrangement uses TRBV19 and TRBJ1-3, with D uncertain. This CDR3 has 14 residues. Germline values: CDR1 LNHDA, CDR2 SQIVND (reference sequence). V shed 4 bases and J shed 0 bases, with 7 bases lying between them.

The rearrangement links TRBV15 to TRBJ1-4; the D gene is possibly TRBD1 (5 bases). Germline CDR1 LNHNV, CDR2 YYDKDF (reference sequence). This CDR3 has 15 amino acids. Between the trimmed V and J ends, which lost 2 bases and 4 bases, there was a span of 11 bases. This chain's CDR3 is CATSRPRDFNEKLFF. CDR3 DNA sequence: TGTGCCACCAGCAGACCGCGGGACTTTAATGAAAAACTGTTTTTT.

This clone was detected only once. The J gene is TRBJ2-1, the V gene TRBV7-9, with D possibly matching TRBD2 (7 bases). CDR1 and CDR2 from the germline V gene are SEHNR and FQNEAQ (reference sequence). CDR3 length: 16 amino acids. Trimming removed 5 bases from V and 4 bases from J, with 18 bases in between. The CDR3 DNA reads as TGTGCCAGCAGCCAGCAGGGAGGGGGGCTGTACAATGAGCAGTTCTTC. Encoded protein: CASSQQGGGLYNEQFF.

The CDR3 is CASSLGTRQGIQPQHF. The CDR3 coding sequence is TGTGCCAGCAGCTTAGGCACGCGACAGGGAATTCAGCCCCAGCATTTT. The chain couples TRBV7-9 to TRBJ1-5, with 7 bases matching TRBD1. Losses at the gene ends were 1 base for V and 6 bases for J; bases not matched to a gene: 9. CDR3 length: 16 amino acids. CDR1 is SEHNR, CDR2 FQNEAQ, per germline (reference sequence).

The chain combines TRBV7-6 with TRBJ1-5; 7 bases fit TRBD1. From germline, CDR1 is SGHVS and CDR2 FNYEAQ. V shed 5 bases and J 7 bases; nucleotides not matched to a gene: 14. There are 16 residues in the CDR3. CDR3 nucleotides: TGTGCCAGCAGCCCGCCGGGAGGGGACAGAAGGCAGCCCCAGCATTTT. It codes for CASSPPGGDRRQPQHF.

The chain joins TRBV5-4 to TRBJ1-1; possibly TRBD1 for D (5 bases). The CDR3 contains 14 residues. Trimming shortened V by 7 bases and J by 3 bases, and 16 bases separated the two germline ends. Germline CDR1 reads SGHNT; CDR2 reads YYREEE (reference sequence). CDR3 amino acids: CASYSGLTYTEAFF. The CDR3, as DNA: TGTGCCAGCTATTCAGGGCTTACCTACACTGAAGCTTTCTTT.

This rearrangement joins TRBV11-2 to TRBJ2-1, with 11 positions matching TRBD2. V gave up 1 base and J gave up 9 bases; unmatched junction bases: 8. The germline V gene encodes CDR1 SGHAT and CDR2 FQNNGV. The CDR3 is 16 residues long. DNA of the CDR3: TGTGCCAGCAGCTTAGTTAGCGGGAGGGCCTGGCGTGAGCAGTTCTTC. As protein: CASSLVSGRAWREQFF.

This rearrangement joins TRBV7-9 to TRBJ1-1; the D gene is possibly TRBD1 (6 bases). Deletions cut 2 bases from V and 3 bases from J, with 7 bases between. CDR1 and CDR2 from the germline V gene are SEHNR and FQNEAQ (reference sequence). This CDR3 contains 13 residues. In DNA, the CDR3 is TGTGCCAGCAGCTTATCAGGGGACACTGAAGCTTTCTTT. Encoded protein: CASSLSGDTEAFF.

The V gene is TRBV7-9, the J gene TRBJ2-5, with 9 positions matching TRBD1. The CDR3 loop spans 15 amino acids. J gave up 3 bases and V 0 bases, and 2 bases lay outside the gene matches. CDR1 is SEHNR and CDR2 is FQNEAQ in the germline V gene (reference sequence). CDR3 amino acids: CASSLAGTGKETQYF. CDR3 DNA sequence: TGTGCCAGCAGCTTAGCGGGGACAGGGAAAGAGACCCAGTACTTC.

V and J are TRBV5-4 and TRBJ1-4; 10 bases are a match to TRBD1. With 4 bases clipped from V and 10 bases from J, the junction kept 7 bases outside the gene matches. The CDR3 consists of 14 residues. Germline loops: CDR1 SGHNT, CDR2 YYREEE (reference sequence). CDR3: CASSPGTGEGKLFF. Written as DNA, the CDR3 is TGTGCCAGCAGCCCCGGGACAGGGGAGGGAAAACTGTTTTTT.